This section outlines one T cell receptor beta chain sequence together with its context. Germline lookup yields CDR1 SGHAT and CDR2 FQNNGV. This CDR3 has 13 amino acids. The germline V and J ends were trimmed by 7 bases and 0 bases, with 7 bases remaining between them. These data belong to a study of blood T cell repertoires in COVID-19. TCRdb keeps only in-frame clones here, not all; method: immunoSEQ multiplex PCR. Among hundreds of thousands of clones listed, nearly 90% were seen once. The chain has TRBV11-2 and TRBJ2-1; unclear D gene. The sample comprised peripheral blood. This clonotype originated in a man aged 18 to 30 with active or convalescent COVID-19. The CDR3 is CASNVLSYNEQFF. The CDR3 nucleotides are TGTGCCAGCAACGTACTCTCCTACAATGAGCAGTTCTTC.